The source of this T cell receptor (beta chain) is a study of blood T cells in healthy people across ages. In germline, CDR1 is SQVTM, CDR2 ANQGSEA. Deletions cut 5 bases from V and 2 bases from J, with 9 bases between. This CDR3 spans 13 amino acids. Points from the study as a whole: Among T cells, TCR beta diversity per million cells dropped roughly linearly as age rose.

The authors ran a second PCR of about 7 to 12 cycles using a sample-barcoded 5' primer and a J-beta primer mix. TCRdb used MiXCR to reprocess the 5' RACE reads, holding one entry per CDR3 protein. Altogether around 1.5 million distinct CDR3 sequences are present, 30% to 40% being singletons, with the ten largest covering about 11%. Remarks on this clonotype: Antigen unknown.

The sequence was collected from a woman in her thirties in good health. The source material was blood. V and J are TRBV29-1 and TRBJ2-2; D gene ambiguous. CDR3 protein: CSVLSPNTGELFF. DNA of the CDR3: TGCAGCGTTCTTAGTCCTAACACCGGGGAGCTGTTTTTT.